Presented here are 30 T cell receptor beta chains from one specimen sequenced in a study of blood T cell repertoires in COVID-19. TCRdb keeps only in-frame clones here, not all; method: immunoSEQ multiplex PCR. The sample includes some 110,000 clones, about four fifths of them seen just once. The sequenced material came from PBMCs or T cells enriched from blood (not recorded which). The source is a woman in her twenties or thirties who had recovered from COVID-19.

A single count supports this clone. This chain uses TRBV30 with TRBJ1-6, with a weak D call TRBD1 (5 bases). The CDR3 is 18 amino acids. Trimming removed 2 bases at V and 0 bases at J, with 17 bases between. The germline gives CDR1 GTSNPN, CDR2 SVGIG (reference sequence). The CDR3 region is CAWSLPGLWSSYNSPLHF. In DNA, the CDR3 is TGTGCCTGGAGTCTCCCGGGACTCTGGAGCTCCTATAATTCACCCCTCCACTTT.

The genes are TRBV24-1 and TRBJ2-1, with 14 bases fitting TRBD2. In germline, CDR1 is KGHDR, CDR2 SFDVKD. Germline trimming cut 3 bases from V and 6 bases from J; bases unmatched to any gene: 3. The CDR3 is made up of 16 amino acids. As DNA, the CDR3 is TGTGCCACCAGTGATCTTGGACTAGCGGGGGGCAATGAGCAGTTCTTC. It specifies CATSDLGLAGGNEQFF.

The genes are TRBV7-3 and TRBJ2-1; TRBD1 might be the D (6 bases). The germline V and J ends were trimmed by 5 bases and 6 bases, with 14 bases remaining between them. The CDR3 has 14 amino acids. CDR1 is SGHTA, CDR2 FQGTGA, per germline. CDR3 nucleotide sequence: TGTGCCAGCAGCCGAGGGGGAAGCCTCAATGAGCAGTTCTTC. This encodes CASSRGGSLNEQFF.

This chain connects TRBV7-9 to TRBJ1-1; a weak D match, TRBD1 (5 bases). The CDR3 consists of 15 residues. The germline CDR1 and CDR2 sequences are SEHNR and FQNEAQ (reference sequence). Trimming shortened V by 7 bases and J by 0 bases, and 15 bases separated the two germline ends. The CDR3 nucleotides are TGTGCCAGCATTCCTACGGGGGGACTGAACACTGAAGCTTTCTTT. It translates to CASIPTGGLNTEAFF.

Here the CDR3 DNA reads TGTGCCAGCAGTTTACTAGCCAAAAACATTCAGTACTTC. Translation: CASSLLAKNIQYF. V and J are TRBV28 and TRBJ2-4, with unresolved D. CDR3 length equals 13 residues. V was clipped by 2 bases and J by 0 bases, with 2 bases between them. Germline V lookup: CDR1 MDHEN, CDR2 SYDVKM.

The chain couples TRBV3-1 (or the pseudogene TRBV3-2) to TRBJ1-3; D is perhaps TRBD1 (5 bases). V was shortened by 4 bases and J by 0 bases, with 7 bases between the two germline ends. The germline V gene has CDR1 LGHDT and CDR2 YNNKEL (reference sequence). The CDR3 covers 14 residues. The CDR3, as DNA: TGTGCCAGCAGCCCAGACAGCTCTGGAAACACCATATATTTT. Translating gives CASSPDSSGNTIYF.

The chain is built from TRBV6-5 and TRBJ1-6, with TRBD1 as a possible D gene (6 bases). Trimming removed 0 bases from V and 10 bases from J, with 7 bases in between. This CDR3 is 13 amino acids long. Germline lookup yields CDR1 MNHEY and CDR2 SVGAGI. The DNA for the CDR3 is TGTGCCAGCAGTTACTCGGGGGCCTCACCCCTCCACTTT. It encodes CASSYSGASPLHF.

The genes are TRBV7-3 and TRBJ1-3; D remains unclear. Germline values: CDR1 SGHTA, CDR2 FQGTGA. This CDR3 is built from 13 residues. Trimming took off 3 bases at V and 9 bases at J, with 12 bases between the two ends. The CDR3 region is CASSFSGEGTIYF. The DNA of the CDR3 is TGTGCCAGCAGCTTCTCCGGGGAAGGCACCATATATTTT. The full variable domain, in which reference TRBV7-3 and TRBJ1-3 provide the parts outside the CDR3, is GAGVSQTPSNKVTEKGKYVELRCDPISGHTALYWYRQSLGQGPEFLIYFQGTGAADDSGLPNDRFFAVRPEGSVSTLKIQRTERGDSAVYLCASSFSGEGTIYFGEGSWLTVV.

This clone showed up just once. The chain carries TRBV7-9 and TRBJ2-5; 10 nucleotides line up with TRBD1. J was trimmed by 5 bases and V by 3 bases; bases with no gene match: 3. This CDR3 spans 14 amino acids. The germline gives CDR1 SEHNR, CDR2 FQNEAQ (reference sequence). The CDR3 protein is CASSLTGGEETQYF. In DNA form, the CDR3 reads TGTGCCAGCAGCTTGACAGGGGGCGAGGAGACCCAGTACTTC.

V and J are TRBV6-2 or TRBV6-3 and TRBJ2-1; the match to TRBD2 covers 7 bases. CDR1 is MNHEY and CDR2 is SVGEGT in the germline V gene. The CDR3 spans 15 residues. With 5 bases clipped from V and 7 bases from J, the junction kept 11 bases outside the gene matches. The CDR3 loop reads CASSLAGARPNEQFF. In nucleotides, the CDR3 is TGTGCCAGCAGTCTCGCGGGAGCACGGCCTAATGAGCAGTTCTTC.

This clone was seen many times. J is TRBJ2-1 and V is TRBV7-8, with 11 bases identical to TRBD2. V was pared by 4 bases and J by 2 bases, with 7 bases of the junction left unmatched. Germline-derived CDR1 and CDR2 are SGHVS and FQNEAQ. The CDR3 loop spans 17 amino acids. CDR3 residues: CASSWGLAVGPYNEQFF. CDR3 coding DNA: TGTGCCAGCAGCTGGGGACTAGCGGTAGGCCCCTACAATGAGCAGTTCTTC.

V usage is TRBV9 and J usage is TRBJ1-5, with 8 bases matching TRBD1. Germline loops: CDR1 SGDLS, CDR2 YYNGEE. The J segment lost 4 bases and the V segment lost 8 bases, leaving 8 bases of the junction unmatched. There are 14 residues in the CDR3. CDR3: CASSRTGQNQPQHF. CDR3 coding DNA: TGTGCCAGTTCAAGGACAGGGCAAAATCAGCCCCAGCATTTT.

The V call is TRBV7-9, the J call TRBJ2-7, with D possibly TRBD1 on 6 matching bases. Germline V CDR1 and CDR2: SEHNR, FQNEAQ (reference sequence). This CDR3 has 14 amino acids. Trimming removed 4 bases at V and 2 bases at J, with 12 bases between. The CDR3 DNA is TGTGCCAGCAGCTCACGACAGGCGACCTACGAGCAGTACTTC. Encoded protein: CASSSRQATYEQYF.

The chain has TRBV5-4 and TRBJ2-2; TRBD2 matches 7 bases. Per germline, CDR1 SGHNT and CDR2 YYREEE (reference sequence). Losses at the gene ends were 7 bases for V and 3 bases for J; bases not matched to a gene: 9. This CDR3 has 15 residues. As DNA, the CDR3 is TGTGCCAGCCTCTCGCGGGAGTCAGACACCGGGGAGCTGTTTTTT. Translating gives CASLSRESDTGELFF.

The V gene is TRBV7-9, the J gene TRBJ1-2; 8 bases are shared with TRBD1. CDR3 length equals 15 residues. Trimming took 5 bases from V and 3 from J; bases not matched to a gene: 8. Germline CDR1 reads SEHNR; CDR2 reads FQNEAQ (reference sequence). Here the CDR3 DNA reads TGTGCCAGCAGCCCCCAGGGGGCTGGTTACTATGGCTACACCTTC. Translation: CASSPQGAGYYGYTF.

DNA for the CDR3: TGCGCCAGCAGCCAAGATGCGGGGTTAAATAGCAATCAGCCCCAGCATTTT. Its translation is CASSQDAGLNSNQPQHF. The chain is built from TRBV4-1 and TRBJ1-5; no clear D gene. Germline assignment: CDR1 MGHRA and CDR2 YSYEKL. The length of the CDR3 is 17 residues. With 0 bases removed from V and 0 bases from J, the gap between germline ends came to 12 bases.

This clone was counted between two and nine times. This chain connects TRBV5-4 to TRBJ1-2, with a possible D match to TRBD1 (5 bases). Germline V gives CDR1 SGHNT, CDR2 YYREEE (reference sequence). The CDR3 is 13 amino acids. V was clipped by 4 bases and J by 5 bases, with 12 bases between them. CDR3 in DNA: TGTGCCAGCAGCCGACAGAATTTTTATGGCTACACCTTC. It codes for CASSRQNFYGYTF.

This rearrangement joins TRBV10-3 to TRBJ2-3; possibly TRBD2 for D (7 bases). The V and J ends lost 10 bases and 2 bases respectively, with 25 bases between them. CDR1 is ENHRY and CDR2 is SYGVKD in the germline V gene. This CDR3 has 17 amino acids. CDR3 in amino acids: CATSWGPLAESTDTQYF. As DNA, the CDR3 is TGTGCCACCAGCTGGGGGCCTCTAGCGGAGTCCACAGATACGCAGTATTTT.

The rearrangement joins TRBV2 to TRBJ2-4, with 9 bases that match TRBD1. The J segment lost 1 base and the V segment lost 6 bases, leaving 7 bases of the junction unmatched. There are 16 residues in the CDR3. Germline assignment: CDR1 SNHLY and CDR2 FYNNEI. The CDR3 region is CASSSNRGHAKNIQYF. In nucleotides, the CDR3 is TGTGCCAGCAGCTCAAACAGGGGGCATGCCAAAAACATTCAGTACTTC.

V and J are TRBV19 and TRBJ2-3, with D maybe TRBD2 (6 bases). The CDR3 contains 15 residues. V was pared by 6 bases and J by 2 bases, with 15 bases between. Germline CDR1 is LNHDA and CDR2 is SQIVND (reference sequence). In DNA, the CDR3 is TGTGCCAGTAGCTCCCGGGACTCAAACACAGATACGCAGTATTTT. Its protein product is CASSSRDSNTDTQYF.

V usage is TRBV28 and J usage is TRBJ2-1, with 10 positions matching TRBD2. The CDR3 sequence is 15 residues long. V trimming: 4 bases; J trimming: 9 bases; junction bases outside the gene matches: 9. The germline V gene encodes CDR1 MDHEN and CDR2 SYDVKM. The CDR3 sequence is CASSSHGTSVSEQFF. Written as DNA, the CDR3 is TGTGCCAGCAGTTCCCATGGGACTAGCGTTAGTGAGCAGTTCTTC.

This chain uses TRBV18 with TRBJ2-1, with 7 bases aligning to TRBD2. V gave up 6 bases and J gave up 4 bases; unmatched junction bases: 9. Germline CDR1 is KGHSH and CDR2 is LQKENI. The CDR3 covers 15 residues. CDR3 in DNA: TGTGCCAGCTCCCCCGGGGAGGGTATTTACAATGAGCAGTTCTTC. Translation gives CASSPGEGIYNEQFF. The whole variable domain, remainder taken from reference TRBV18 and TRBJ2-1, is NAGVMQNPRHLVRRRGQEARLRCSPMKGHSHVYWYRQLPEEGLKFMVYLQKENIIDESGMPKERFSAEFPKEGPSILRIQQVVRGDSAAYFCASSPGEGIYNEQFFGPGTRLTVL.

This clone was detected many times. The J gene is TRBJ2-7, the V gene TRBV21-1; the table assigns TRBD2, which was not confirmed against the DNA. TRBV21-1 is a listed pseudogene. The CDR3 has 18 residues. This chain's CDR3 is CASSKWAGLAGDTHEQYF. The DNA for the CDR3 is TGTGCCAGCAGCAAATGGGCCGGACTAGCGGGAGATACCCACGAGCAGTACTTC.

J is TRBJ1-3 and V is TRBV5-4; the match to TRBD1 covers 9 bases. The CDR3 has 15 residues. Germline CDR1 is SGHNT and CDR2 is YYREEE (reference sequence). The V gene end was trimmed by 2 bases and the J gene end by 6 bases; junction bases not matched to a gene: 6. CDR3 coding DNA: TGTGCCAGCAGCTTAACAGGGGGCACCGTAAACACCATATATTTT. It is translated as CASSLTGGTVNTIYF.

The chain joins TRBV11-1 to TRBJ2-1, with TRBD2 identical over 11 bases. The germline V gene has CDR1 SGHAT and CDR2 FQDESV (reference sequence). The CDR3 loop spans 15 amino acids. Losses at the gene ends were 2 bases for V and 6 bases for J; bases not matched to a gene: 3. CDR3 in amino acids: CASSLRLAGGNEQFF. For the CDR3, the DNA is TGTGCCAGCAGCTTAAGGCTAGCGGGAGGCAATGAGCAGTTCTTC.

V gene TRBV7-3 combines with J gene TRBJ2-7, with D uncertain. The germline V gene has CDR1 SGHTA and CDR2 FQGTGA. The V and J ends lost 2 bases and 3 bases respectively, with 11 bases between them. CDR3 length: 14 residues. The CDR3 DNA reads TGTGCCAGCAGCTTAGCTCCAGGAAACTACGAGCAGTACTTC. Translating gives CASSLAPGNYEQYF.

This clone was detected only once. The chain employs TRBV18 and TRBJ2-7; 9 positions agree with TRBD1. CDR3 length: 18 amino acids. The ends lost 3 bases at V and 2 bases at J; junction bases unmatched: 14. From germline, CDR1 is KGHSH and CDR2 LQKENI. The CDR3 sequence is CASSPPIHARDRAYEQYF. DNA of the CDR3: TGTGCCAGCTCACCTCCCATACACGCCCGGGACAGGGCCTACGAGCAGTACTTC.

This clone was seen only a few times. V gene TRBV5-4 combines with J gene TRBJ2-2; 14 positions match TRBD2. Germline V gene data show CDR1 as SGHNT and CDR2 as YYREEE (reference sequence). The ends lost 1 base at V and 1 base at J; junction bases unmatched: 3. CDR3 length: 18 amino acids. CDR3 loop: CASSLRTSGRRNTGELFF. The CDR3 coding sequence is TGTGCCAGCAGCTTGCGGACTAGCGGGAGGCGGAACACCGGGGAGCTGTTTTTT.

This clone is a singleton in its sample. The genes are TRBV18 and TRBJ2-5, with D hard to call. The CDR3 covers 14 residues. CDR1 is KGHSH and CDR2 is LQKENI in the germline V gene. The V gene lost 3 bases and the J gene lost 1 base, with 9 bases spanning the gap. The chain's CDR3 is CASSPLLTQETQYF. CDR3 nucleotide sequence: TGTGCCAGCTCACCCCTTCTAACCCAAGAGACCCAGTACTTC.

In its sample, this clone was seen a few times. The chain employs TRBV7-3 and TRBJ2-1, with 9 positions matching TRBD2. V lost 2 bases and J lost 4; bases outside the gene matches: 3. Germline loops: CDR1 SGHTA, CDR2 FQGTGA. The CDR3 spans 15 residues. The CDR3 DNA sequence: TGTGCCAGCAGCTTAGGTAGCGGGAGTTACAATGAGCAGTTCTTC. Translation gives CASSLGSGSYNEQFF.